This T cell receptor beta chain is drawn from a study of T cell repertoires in ileal Crohn's disease. General study points: Endoscopic recurrence occurred in every patient whose clonality exceeded 26.8%.

With respect to this clone: Its matching antigen is unknown.

Described time point: neoterminal ileum biopsy at postoperative endoscopy, about 6 months after surgery. V lost 0 bases and J lost 6, with 10 bases in between. Germline lookup yields CDR1 SGHRS and CDR2 YFSETQ. CDR3 size: 14 residues. The protocol was immunoSEQ multiplex PCR, while the TCRdb copy is restricted to in-frame clones and leaves out a portion. The data show about 3,900 clones, with roughly three quarters seen just once and under 15% held by the top ten. The clonotype originates from an adult with Crohn's disease. The chain couples TRBV5-1 to TRBJ2-1, with no clear D. The material sequenced was ileal tissue. In DNA form, the CDR3 reads TGCGCCAGCAGCTTGGGGCAGGCCCTCAATGAGCAGTTCTTC. Its protein product is CASSLGQALNEQFF.